Given below is one T cell receptor beta chain in context. Its antigen is currently unknown. This CDR3 comprises 15 residues. V lost 1 base, J lost 7 bases, and 13 bases lay in between. Germline V gene lookup returns CDR1 MDHEN and CDR2 SYDVKM. These data are taken from a study of T cell repertoires in cytomegalovirus infection. Study context: Public TCR beta signatures were indicative of both CMV infection and a matching HLA type.

Study-wide results and limits: There were HLA-C-restricted CMV-specific TCR beta clonotypes dominating the ex vivo response.

MiXCR was run by TCRdb on the reads, yielding one entry per CDR3 protein. The sample includes about 740,000 distinct CDR3 sequences, around 35% of them seen just once. The chain combines TRBV28 with TRBJ1-4; tentatively, D is TRBD1 (5 bases). The specimen was cultured PBMCs, collected from culture after CMV antigen stimulation. The sequence derives from a human donor in good health (CMV status not recorded). Some clones in this sample may be carry-over from other donors' samples. CDR3 DNA sequence: TGTGCCAGCAGTTTATTTGGGGCGCATGGTGAAAAACTGTTTTTT. Residues: CASSLFGAHGEKLFF.